The source of this TCR beta chain is a study of CXCR3-negative and CXCR3-positive naive CD8 T cells. Study information: The study obtained 140 million or so TRB reads, about 1.5 +/- 0.3 million per library.

Identification of naive CD8+ T cells rested on CD45RO-CCR7+CD27+CD95- status. Study-level findings and limits: Comparison of naive CXCR3-negative and CXCR3-positive cells revealed similar TRBV-TRBJ usage, while memory cells differed. Naive subsets were similarly diverse, while memory CD8+ repertoires were much less diverse. Greater hydrophobicity was found in TRB CDR3s of CXCR3-positive naive cells than of CXCR3-negative naive cells.

As regards this clonotype: Its cognate antigen is unknown.

The authors made the TRB cDNA libraries by 5' RACE using UMI labels. TCRdb reworked the 5' RACE reads into one entry per CDR3 protein, no DNA. Its table records 140,000 to 150,000 distinct CDR3 sequences. There are 12 residues in the CDR3. Germline V gene lookup returns CDR1 MGHRA and CDR2 YSYEKL. The chain couples TRBV4-1 to TRBJ2-7. The source material was naive CXCR3+ CD8+ T cells from blood. Subset noted: CD45RO-CCR7+CD27+CD95- naive CD8+ T cells expressing CXCR3 (TNR3+). The TCR comes from a human donor in good health. Some clones in this sample may be carry-over from other donors' samples. This CDR3 reads CASSHYPGEQYF.